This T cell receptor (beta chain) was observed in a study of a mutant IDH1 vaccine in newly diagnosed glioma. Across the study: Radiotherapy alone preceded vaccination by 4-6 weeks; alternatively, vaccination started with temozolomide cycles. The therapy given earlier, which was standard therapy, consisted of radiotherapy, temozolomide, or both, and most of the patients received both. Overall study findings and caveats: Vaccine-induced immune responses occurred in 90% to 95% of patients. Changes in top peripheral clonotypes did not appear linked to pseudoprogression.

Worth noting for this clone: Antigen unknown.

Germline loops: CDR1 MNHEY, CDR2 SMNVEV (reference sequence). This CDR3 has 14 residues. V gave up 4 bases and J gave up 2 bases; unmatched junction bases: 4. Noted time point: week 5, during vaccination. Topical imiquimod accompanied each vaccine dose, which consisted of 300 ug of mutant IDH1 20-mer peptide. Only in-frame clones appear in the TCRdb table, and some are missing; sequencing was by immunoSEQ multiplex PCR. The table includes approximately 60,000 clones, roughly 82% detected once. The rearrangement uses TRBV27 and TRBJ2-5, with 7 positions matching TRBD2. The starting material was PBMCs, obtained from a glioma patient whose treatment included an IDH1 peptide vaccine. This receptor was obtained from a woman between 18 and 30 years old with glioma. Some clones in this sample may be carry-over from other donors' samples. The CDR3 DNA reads TGTGCCAGCAGTTCCCAGCGGGAACAAGAGACCCAGTACTTC. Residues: CASSSQREQETQYF.